This T cell receptor (beta chain) was sequenced during a study of graft-versus-host responses after intestinal transplantation. Background on the study: Each patient got anti-thymocyte globulin induction, then tacrolimus and steroids for roughly 3 years.

Measured with immunoSEQ multiplex PCR; TCRdb has only the in-frame clones, and not every one. The top ten hold roughly 2% of the sample, which has nearly 95,000 clones, 85% to 95% seen once. The study's findings and limits: Graft-versus-host to host-versus-graft clonal ratios in allografts were high in patients with graft-donor T cell macrochimerism. Early after transplant, HvG declines were associated with peak levels of circulating GvH clones.

CDR1 is SGHRS and CDR2 is YFSETQ in the germline V gene. The CDR3 length is 13 residues. V was clipped by 4 bases and J by 8 bases; unmatched bases: 4. Of note for this clone: Its specificity is unknown.

Sequenced material: unstimulated CD8+ T cells sorted from spleen or lymph node cells, taken before intestinal transplant. The rearrangement links TRBV5-1 to TRBJ1-4; the match to TRBD1 covers 8 bases. This TCR derives from a human donor who received an intestinal transplant. Here the CDR3 reads CASSVTGEEKLFF. The CDR3 DNA follows: TGCGCCAGCAGCGTGACAGGGGAGGAAAAACTGTTTTTT.